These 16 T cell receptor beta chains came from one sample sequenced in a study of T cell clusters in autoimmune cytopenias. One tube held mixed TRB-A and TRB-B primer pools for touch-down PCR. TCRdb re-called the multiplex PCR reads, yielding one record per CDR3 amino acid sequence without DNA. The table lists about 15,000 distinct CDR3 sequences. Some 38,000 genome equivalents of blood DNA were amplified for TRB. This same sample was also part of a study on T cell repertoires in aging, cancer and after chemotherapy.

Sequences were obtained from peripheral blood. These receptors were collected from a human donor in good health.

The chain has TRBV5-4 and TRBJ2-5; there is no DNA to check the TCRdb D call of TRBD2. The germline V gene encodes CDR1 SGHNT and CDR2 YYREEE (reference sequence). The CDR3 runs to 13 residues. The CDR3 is CASSRGGTETQYF.

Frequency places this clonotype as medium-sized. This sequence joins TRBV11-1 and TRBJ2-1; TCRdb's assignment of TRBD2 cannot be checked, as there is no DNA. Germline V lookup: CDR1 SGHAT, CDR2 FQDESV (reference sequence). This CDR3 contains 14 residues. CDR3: CASSLVRAGGVSFF.

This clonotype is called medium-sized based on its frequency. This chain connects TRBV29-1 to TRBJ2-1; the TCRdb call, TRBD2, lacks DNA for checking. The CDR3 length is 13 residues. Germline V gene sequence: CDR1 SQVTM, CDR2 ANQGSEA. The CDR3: CSVRLGLGNEQFF.

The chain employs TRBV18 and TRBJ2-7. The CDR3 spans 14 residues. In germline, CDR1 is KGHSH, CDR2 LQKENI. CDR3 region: CASSPTGSSYEQYF.

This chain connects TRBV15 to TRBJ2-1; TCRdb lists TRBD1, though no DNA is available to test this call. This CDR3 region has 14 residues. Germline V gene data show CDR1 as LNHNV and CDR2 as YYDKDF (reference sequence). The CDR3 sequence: CATSGTGSANEQFF.

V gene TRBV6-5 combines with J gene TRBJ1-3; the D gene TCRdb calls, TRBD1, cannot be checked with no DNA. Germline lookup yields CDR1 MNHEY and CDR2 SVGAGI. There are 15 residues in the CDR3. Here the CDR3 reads CASTPQGTSGNTIYF.

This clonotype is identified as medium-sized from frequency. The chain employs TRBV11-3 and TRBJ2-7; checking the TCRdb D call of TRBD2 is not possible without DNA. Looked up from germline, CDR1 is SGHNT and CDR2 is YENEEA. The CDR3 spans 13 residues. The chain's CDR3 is CASSFGGSYEQYF.

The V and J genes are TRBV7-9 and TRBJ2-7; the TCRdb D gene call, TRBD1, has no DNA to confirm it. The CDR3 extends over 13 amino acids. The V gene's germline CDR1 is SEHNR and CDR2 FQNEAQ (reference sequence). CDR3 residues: CASSETPRDEQYF.

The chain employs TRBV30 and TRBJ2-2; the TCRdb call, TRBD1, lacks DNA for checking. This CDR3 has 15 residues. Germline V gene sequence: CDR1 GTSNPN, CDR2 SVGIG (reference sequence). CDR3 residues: CAWSGGQTLTGELFF.

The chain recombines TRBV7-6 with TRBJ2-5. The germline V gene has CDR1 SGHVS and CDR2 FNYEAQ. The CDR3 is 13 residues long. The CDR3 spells CASSLGVGETQYF.

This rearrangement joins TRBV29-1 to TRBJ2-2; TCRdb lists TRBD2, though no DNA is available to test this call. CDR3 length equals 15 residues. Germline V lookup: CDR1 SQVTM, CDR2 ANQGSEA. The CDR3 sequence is CSVVVAGSLLVELFF.

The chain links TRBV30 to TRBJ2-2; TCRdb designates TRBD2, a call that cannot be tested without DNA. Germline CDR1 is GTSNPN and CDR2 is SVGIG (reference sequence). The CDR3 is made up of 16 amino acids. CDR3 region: CAWSVGGGANTGELFF. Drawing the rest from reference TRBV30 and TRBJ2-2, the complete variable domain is SQTIHQWPATLVQPVGSPLSLECTVEGTSNPNLYWYRQAAGRGLQLLFYSVGIGQISSEVPQNLSASRPQDRQFILSSKKLLLSDSGFYLCAWSVGGGANTGELFFGEGSRLTVL.

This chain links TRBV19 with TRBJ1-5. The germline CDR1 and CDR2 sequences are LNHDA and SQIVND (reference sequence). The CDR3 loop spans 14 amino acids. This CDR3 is CASQPAAFNQPQHF.

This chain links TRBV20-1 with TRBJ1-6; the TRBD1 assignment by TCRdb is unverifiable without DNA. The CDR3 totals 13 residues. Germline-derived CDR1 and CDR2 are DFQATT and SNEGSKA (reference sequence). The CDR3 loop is CSAARATNSPLHF.

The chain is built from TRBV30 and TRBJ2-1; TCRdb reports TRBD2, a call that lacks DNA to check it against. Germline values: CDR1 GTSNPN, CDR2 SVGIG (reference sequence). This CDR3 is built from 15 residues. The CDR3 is CAWSAVTSEIDEQFF.

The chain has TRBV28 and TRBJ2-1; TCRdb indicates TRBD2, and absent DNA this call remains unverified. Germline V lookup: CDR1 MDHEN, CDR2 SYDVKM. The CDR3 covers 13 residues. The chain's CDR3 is CASYSGIDNEQFF. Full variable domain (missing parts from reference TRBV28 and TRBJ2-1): DVKVTQSSRYLVKRTGEKVFLECVQDMDHENMFWYRQDPGLGLRLIYFSYDVKMKEKGDIPEGYSVSREKKERFSLILESASTNQTSMYLCASYSGIDNEQFFGPGTRLTVL.